This T cell receptor beta chain was found in a study of CD8+ T cells in alopecia areata. Broader study findings: Scalp repertoires also include resident alphabeta T cells from normal skin.

Following RNA extraction, reverse transcription yielded cDNA that acted as the sequencing template. Sequencing used immunoSEQ multiplex PCR; TCRdb keeps in-frame clones, though not all of them. The table records about 210,000 clones, about 57% of them present only once. Germline lookup yields CDR1 GTSNPN and CDR2 SVGIG (reference sequence). V lost 4 bases and J 1 base, leaving 11 bases between the germline ends. The CDR3 spans 15 residues. Remarks on this clone: Its antigen is still unknown.

The treatment is: oral pan-JAK inhibitor, 5-10 mg twice daily. The material sequenced was CD4+ T cells sorted from blood, taken at week 4, from a patient treated with tofacitinib. This chain joins TRBV30 and TRBJ2-6; no firm D call. The origin of this receptor is a human donor with alopecia areata. The CDR3 bases are TGTGCCTGGACATTTACAGCATCTGGGGCCAACGTCCTGACTTTC. Translation: CAWTFTASGANVLTF.